A single sample gave rise to the 22 T cell receptor beta chains below, sequenced in a study of cytomegalovirus exposure and HLA in healthy donors. The PCR was carried out with 60 Vbeta primers and 13 Jbeta primers. The repertoire was sequenced with immunoSEQ multiplex PCR; TCRdb's copy has only in-frame clones and lacks some. The sample lists about 200,000 clones, roughly 73% occurring once. What was sequenced was PBMCs. These receptors were obtained from a woman aged 25-40 years in good health and CMV-seronegative.

The chain links TRBV6-5 to TRBJ2-7; TRBD2 is a possible D gene (6 bases). Trimming shortened V by 5 bases and J by 2 bases, and 13 bases separated the two germline ends. The CDR3 has 14 amino acids. Germline CDR1 and CDR2: MNHEY and SVGAGI. This chain's CDR3 is CASSAGLLAYEQYF. For the CDR3, the DNA is TGTGCCAGCAGTGCAGGACTACTTGCCTACGAGCAGTACTTC.

V and J are TRBV5-6 and TRBJ2-7, with TRBD1 matching 7 bases. This CDR3 is 13 amino acids long. The V gene end was trimmed by 4 bases and the J gene end by 3 bases; junction bases not matched to a gene: 4. Germline V gene lookup returns CDR1 SGHDT and CDR2 YYEEEE. The chain's CDR3 is CASSMGQHYEQYF. The CDR3 coding sequence is TGTGCCAGCAGCATGGGACAGCACTACGAGCAGTACTTC.

The chain links TRBV4-2 to TRBJ1-2; 11 bases are a match to TRBD1. Germline V gene sequence: CDR1 LGHNA, CDR2 YNFKEQ. Trimming cost V 4 bases and J 2 bases; bases outside gene matches: 6. The CDR3 has 16 amino acids. The CDR3, as DNA: TGTGCCAGCAGCCCCCGGGACAGGGGGACCAACTATGGCTACACCTTC. Protein: CASSPRDRGTNYGYTF.

The chain combines TRBV19 with TRBJ2-2; D gene ambiguous. Trimming left V 7 bases short and J 4 bases short, with 13 bases between. The CDR3 runs to 14 residues. CDR1 and CDR2 (germline): LNHDA, SQIVND (reference sequence). DNA of the CDR3: TGTGCCAGTATAGATACTACCAGCACCGGGGAGCTGTTTTTT. Translation: CASIDTTSTGELFF.

This clone was observed once. The chain is built from TRBV6-1 and TRBJ2-3; D gene ambiguous. Trimming removed 7 bases from V and 4 bases from J, with 9 bases in between. Germline V gene data show CDR1 as MNHNS and CDR2 as SASEGT. CDR3 length: 12 residues. The chain's CDR3 is CASTPRADTQYF. Written as DNA, the CDR3 is TGTGCCAGCACCCCCCGGGCAGATACGCAGTATTTT.

This chain links TRBV11-1 with TRBJ2-5; 13 positions agree with TRBD2. This CDR3 spans 17 amino acids. CDR1 SGHAT and CDR2 FQDESV come from the germline V gene (reference sequence). V shed 3 bases, J shed 5 bases, and the junction held 9 bases outside the gene matches. The CDR3 region is CASSLRMGLAGMETQYF. CDR3 DNA sequence: TGTGCCAGCAGCTTGAGGATGGGACTAGCGGGAATGGAGACCCAGTACTTC.

The chain employs TRBV7-9 and TRBJ1-4; 8 bases are a match to TRBD1. Germline CDR1 is SEHNR and CDR2 is FQNEAQ (reference sequence). There are 15 residues in the CDR3. J gave up 3 bases and V 4 bases, and 4 bases lay outside the gene matches. The CDR3: CASSSMGQANEKLFF. In nucleotides, the CDR3 is TGTGCCAGCAGCTCAATGGGACAGGCTAATGAAAAACTGTTTTTT. Using reference TRBV7-9 and TRBJ1-4 for the parts outside the CDR3, the full variable domain is DTGVSQNPRHKITKRGQNVTFRCDPISEHNRLYWYRQTLGQGPEFLTYFQNEAQLEKSRLLSDRFSAERPKGSFSTLEIQRTEQGDSAMYLCASSSMGQANEKLFFGSGTQLSVL.

On this clone: The junction does not match germline at one end; this may be a read error. The chain has TRBV11-2 and TRBJ2-7; the match to TRBD1 covers 8 bases. This CDR3 has 15 amino acids. The germline V gene has CDR1 SGHAT and CDR2 FQNNGV. In DNA form, the CDR3 reads TGTGCCAGCAGAGACACTGGACAGGGATGGTACGGGCAGTACTTC. Its protein is CASRDTGQGWYGQYF.

The chain employs TRBV27 and TRBJ2-7, with D perhaps TRBD2 (7 bases). Germline V CDR1 and CDR2: MNHEY, SMNVEV (reference sequence). This CDR3 contains 15 residues. The germline V and J ends were trimmed by 4 bases and 0 bases, with 13 bases remaining between them. DNA for the CDR3: TGTGCCAGCAGTTATGGGGGGGGCTTCTCCTACGAGCAGTACTTC. Its protein product is CASSYGGGFSYEQYF.

This clone was detected a few times. This chain connects TRBV15 to TRBJ1-4; D not resolved. The CDR3 is made up of 17 amino acids. V was cut by 0 bases and J by 0 bases, with 11 bases left in between. The germline CDR1 and CDR2 sequences are LNHNV and YYDKDF (reference sequence). CDR3 region: CATSRDRGSPTNEKLFF. Here the CDR3 DNA reads TGTGCCACCAGCAGAGATCGAGGGTCACCAACTAATGAAAAACTGTTTTTT.

The V call is TRBV6-1, the J call TRBJ2-6; unclear D gene. V was pared by 8 bases and J by 2 bases, with 13 bases between. This CDR3 has 15 residues. From germline, CDR1 is MNHNS and CDR2 SASEGT. The CDR3 coding sequence is TGTGCCAGCCTTCAATTACTGCCTGGGGCCAACGTCCTGACTTTC. Protein product: CASLQLLPGANVLTF.

This clone was detected a few times. This chain connects TRBV15 to TRBJ2-7, with D perhaps matching TRBD1 (6 bases). The germline V gene has CDR1 LNHNV and CDR2 YYDKDF (reference sequence). The CDR3 totals 14 residues. The V gene lost 0 bases and the J gene lost 3 bases, with 9 bases spanning the gap. The CDR3 bases are TGTGCCACCAGCAGAGAATTAGGGGGCTACGAGCAGTACTTC. It codes for CATSRELGGYEQYF. The full variable domain, completed using reference TRBV15 and TRBJ2-7, is DAMVIQNPRYQVTQFGKPVTLSCSQTLNHNVMYWYQQKSSQAPKLLFHYYDKDFNNEADTPDNFQSRRPNTSFCFLDIRSPGLGDTAMYLCATSRELGGYEQYFGPGTRLTVT.

This chain uses TRBV2 with TRBJ1-2; D possibly corresponds to TRBD1 (6 bases). The germline CDR1 and CDR2 sequences are SNHLY and FYNNEI. V was clipped by 4 bases and J by 0 bases, with 15 bases between them. The CDR3 has 16 amino acids. The CDR3 loop reads CASSVNRVLPNYGYTF. In DNA, the CDR3 is TGTGCCAGCAGTGTTAACAGGGTCCTACCTAACTATGGCTACACCTTC.

The chain couples TRBV15 to TRBJ1-5; D perhaps matches TRBD1 (6 bases). Germline V lookup: CDR1 LNHNV, CDR2 YYDKDF (reference sequence). The CDR3 is 15 amino acids. Deletions cut 0 bases from V and 5 bases from J, with 11 bases between. The CDR3 reads CATSRDYQGYQPQHF. The CDR3 bases are TGTGCCACCAGCAGAGATTATCAGGGGTATCAGCCCCAGCATTTT.

V usage is TRBV29-1 and J usage is TRBJ2-1; 11 bases are a match to TRBD2. Germline V CDR1 and CDR2: SQVTM, ANQGSEA. The CDR3 has 16 amino acids. The V and J ends lost 3 bases and 6 bases, in that order; junction bases with no gene match: 10. DNA for the CDR3: TGCAGCGTTGATCCAAAGGGACTAGCGGCGGGCAATGAGCAGTTCTTC. It translates to CSVDPKGLAAGNEQFF.

CDR3 loop: CASSSHVSGHFVGGTDTQYF. In DNA, the CDR3 is TGTGCCAGCAGCTCCCACGTTTCGGGACACTTCGTCGGGGGCACAGATACGCAGTATTTT. The chain links TRBV7-3 to TRBJ2-3; D is perhaps TRBD1 (6 bases). This CDR3 has 20 amino acids. The germline CDR1 and CDR2 sequences are SGHTA and FQGTGA. V lost 4 bases and J lost 1, with 27 bases in between. Together with reference TRBV7-3 and TRBJ2-3, the CDR3 gives the full variable domain: GAGVSQTPSNKVTEKGKYVELRCDPISGHTALYWYRQSLGQGPEFLIYFQGTGAADDSGLPNDRFFAVRPEGSVSTLKIQRTERGDSAVYLCASSSHVSGHFVGGTDTQYFGPGTRLTVL.

This rearrangement joins TRBV4-3 to TRBJ1-3; 7 nucleotides match TRBD1. The CDR3 contains 16 residues. V lost 0 bases to trimming and J lost 1 base; unmatched junction nucleotides: 3. In germline, CDR1 is LGHNA, CDR2 YSLEER. As DNA, the CDR3 is TGCGCCAGCAGCCAAGAACACAGGGGATCTGGAAACACCATATATTTT. As protein: CASSQEHRGSGNTIYF.

V is TRBV5-1 and J is TRBJ2-7, with TRBD2 identical over 11 bases. There are 17 residues in the CDR3. J gave up 1 base and V 4 bases, and 10 bases lay outside the gene matches. CDR1 is SGHRS and CDR2 is YFSETQ in the germline V gene. CDR3 residues: CASSLAGTSGPSYEQYF. In nucleotides, the CDR3 is TGCGCCAGCAGCCTGGCCGGGACTAGCGGCCCGTCCTACGAGCAGTACTTC.

This clone was seen a handful of times. V usage is TRBV29-1 and J usage is TRBJ1-5; the D is unclear. Trimming took 7 bases from V and 5 from J, leaving 15 bases between them. The CDR3 is 13 residues long. CDR1 and CDR2 from the germline V gene are SQVTM and ANQGSEA. The CDR3 here is CSAGGSMDQPQHF. As DNA, the CDR3 is TGCAGCGCTGGAGGATCCATGGATCAGCCCCAGCATTTT. Using reference TRBV29-1 and TRBJ1-5 for the parts outside the CDR3, the full variable domain is SAVISQKPSRDICQRGTSLTIQCQVDSQVTMMFWYRQQPGQSLTLIATANQGSEATYESGFVIDKFPISRPNLTFSTLTVSNMSPEDSSIYLCSAGGSMDQPQHFGDGTRLSIL.

J is TRBJ2-1 and V is TRBV5-4; maybe TRBD2 (6 bases). Germline V gene sequence: CDR1 SGHNT, CDR2 YYREEE (reference sequence). The CDR3 covers 15 residues. The germline V and J ends were trimmed by 2 bases and 5 bases, with 14 bases remaining between them. This CDR3 reads CASSFEVADHNEQFF. The CDR3 DNA follows: TGTGCCAGCAGCTTCGAGGTAGCGGATCACAATGAGCAGTTCTTC. The variable domain in full, completed from reference TRBV5-4 and TRBJ2-1, reads ETGVTQSPTHLIKTRGQQVTLRCSSQSGHNTVSWYQQALGQGPQFIFQYYREEENGRGNFPPRFSGLQFPNYSSELNVNALELDDSALYLCASSFEVADHNEQFFGPGTRLTVL.

This clone is termed medium-sized. The chain carries TRBV12-5 and TRBJ1-4; 9 positions match TRBD1. Germline V lookup: CDR1 LGHNT, CDR2 FRNRAP. After removal of 1 base from V and 7 bases from J, the junction contained 16 bases not matched to a gene. The CDR3 sequence is 19 residues long. The CDR3: CASGLAESVLQGAREKLFF. As DNA, the CDR3 is TGTGCTAGTGGTTTGGCCGAGTCTGTGCTACAGGGGGCGCGTGAAAAACTGTTTTTT.

Here the CDR3 reads CSVEEGTSGAGEQYF. In nucleotides, the CDR3 is TGCAGCGTTGAAGAAGGGACTAGCGGTGCGGGCGAGCAGTACTTC. The V call is TRBV29-1, the J call TRBJ2-7, with 11 bases identical to TRBD2. V trimming: 0 bases; J trimming: 6 bases; junction bases outside the gene matches: 7. CDR1 is SQVTM and CDR2 is ANQGSEA in the germline V gene. The CDR3 loop spans 15 amino acids.